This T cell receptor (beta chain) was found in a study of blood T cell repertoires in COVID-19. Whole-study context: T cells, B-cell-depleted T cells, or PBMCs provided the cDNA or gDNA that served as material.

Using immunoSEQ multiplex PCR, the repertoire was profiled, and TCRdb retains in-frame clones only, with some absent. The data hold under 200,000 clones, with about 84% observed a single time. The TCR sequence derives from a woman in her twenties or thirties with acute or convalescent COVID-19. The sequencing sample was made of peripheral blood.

The CDR3 reads CASREDRGSTDTQYF. CDR3 nucleotide sequence: TGTGCCAGCAGAGAGGACAGGGGGAGCACAGATACGCAGTATTTT. V and J are TRBV6-5 and TRBJ2-3; 10 nucleotides agree with TRBD1. The CDR3 sequence is 15 residues long. V shed 6 bases, J shed 0 bases, and the junction held 3 bases outside the gene matches. Looked up from germline, CDR1 is MNHEY and CDR2 is SVGAGI.